This TCR beta chain comes out of a study of T cell changes during pregnancy in multiple sclerosis. The method was immunoSEQ multiplex PCR; TCRdb's version includes in-frame clones alone and lacks a portion of them. This sample has some 60,000 clones, with around 90% found just once. The source material was peripheral blood, sampled before pregnancy. This TCR was recovered from a female donor with multiple sclerosis, enrolled in a pregnancy study.

This CDR3 reads CASTAGDGYTF. CDR3 coding DNA: TGTGCCAGTACCGCAGGGGATGGCTACACCTTC. The chain recombines TRBV19 with TRBJ1-2; D might be TRBD1 (6 bases). Trimming stripped 7 bases from V and 6 bases from J, with 9 bases between. The germline CDR1 and CDR2 sequences are LNHDA and SQIVND (reference sequence). The CDR3 has 11 residues.